The 11 T cell receptor beta chains below all came from one sample that was sequenced in a study of T cell responses to AZD1222 COVID-19 vaccine. Repertoires were generated with immunoSEQ multiplex PCR, while TCRdb's copy carries only in-frame clones and drops some. The table lists about 120,000 clones, about 90% of them singletons. The sequences come from peripheral blood, collected on day 0 of AZD1222 vaccination. These receptor sequences come from an adult in good health.

The chain uses TRBV7-8 and TRBJ1-2; TRBD1 aligns across 9 bases. The CDR3 extends over 17 amino acids. CDR1 SGHVS and CDR2 FQNEAQ come from the germline V gene. V shed 2 bases and J 3 bases; nucleotides not matched to a gene: 10. CDR3 in amino acids: CASSLRDREPTYYGYTF. Written as DNA, the CDR3 is TGTGCCAGCAGCTTACGGGACAGGGAGCCGACTTACTATGGCTACACCTTC.

The chain is built from TRBV3-1 (or the pseudogene TRBV3-2) and TRBJ1-6, with 7 nucleotides matching TRBD1. The junction had 5 bases not matched to a gene; V was cut back by 1 base and J by 5 bases. Germline loops: CDR1 LGHDT, CDR2 YNNKEL (reference sequence). There are 16 residues in the CDR3. The CDR3 sequence: CASSQALTGNNSPLHF. In DNA, the CDR3 is TGTGCCAGCAGCCAAGCCCTGACAGGGAATAATTCACCCCTCCACTTT.

The V call is TRBV7-9, the J call TRBJ1-1; no clear D. The germline gives CDR1 SEHNR, CDR2 FQNEAQ (reference sequence). Trimming removed 5 bases from V and 3 bases from J, with 7 bases in between. The CDR3 extends over 12 amino acids. DNA of the CDR3: TGTGCCAGCAGCGACGAGTACACTGAAGCTTTCTTT. Its translation: CASSDEYTEAFF.

The chain joins TRBV28 to TRBJ2-1; no reliable D call. V gave up 4 bases and J gave up 3 bases, with 10 bases separating them. This CDR3 contains 14 residues. Germline CDR1 MDHEN, CDR2 SYDVKM. CDR3 DNA sequence: TGTGCCAGCAGTTCCCCGGCTGGCTACAATGAGCAGTTCTTC. Translation: CASSSPAGYNEQFF.

The V call is TRBV4-1, the J call TRBJ1-4; D unclear. The germline CDR1 and CDR2 sequences are MGHRA and YSYEKL. Trimming stripped 2 bases from V and 8 bases from J, with 21 bases between. The CDR3 consists of 17 residues. The CDR3 sequence is CASSQPLFGRSGEKLFF. The CDR3 DNA reads as TGCGCCAGCAGCCAACCCCTGTTCGGCAGGAGTGGCGAAAAACTGTTTTTT.

The V call is TRBV7-2, the J call TRBJ2-2, with 9 bases that match TRBD2. Germline V CDR1 and CDR2: SGHTA, FQGNSA. V lost 1 base and J lost 6; bases outside the gene matches: 6. This CDR3 has 16 amino acids. CDR3 DNA sequence: TGTGCCAGCAGCTTAGGGGGTAGCGGGGGAGCCGGGGAGCTGTTTTTT. Protein sequence: CASSLGGSGGAGELFF.

V gene TRBV25-1 combines with J gene TRBJ2-7; D could derive from TRBD1 or TRBD2 (7 bases each). The CDR3 extends over 14 amino acids. With 2 bases removed from V and 7 bases from J, the gap between germline ends came to 15 bases. The germline CDR1 and CDR2 sequences are MGHDK and SYGVNS. The CDR3 DNA reads as TGTGCCAGCAGTGAACCCGGGACAGCGGGGGAGCAGTACTTC. It is translated as CASSEPGTAGEQYF.

This clone was counted once. The chain has TRBV5-5 and TRBJ2-7, with TRBD2 matching 8 bases. CDR1 is SGHKS, CDR2 YYEKEE, per germline (reference sequence). The CDR3 is 16 amino acids. The J segment lost 4 bases and the V segment lost 0 bases, leaving 9 bases of the junction unmatched. The CDR3 protein is CASSLDFGGATYEQYF. The CDR3 DNA is TGTGCCAGCAGCTTGGATTTCGGGGGGGCGACGTACGAGCAGTACTTC.

The chain uses TRBV13 and TRBJ1-3; the D is unclear. Trimming stripped 0 bases from V and 2 bases from J, with 5 bases between. Looked up from germline, CDR1 is PRHDT and CDR2 is FYEKMQ (reference sequence). The CDR3 runs 14 residues. This chain's CDR3 is CASSLGVAGNTIYF. CDR3 in DNA: TGTGCCAGCAGCTTAGGGGTAGCTGGAAACACCATATATTTT.

The gene calls are TRBV2 and TRBJ2-2; 7 nucleotides match TRBD1. Germline CDR1 is SNHLY and CDR2 is FYNNEI. Losses at the gene ends were 7 bases for V and 6 bases for J; bases not matched to a gene: 14. The CDR3 sequence is 16 residues long. The CDR3 DNA follows: TGTGCCAGCACCCAAGCCGGGACAGTATATGCCGGGGAGCTGTTTTTT. Translated, it gives CASTQAGTVYAGELFF.

The gene calls are TRBV7-3 and TRBJ2-1, with D possibly being TRBD2 (5 bases). V was shortened by 2 bases and J by 3 bases, with 11 bases between the two germline ends. The CDR3 is 15 amino acids. The V gene's germline CDR1 is SGHTA and CDR2 FQGTGA. CDR3 residues: CASSLYPGNYNEQFF. The CDR3 nucleotides are TGTGCCAGCAGCTTATATCCGGGGAACTACAATGAGCAGTTCTTC.